These T cell receptor beta chains were read from a single sample in a study of tumor-infiltrating lymphocytes in primary liver carcinoma. Each CDR3 protein gets one entry after TCRdb re-called the multiplex PCR reads with MiXCR. The table lists fewer than 350,000 distinct CDR3 sequences, 65% of them singletons. Sequenced material: peripheral blood. The source is a man aged 35-49 years with primary liver carcinoma and hepatitis B virus infection. Both conserved end residues are part of each CDR3. Not every row has a clone size; where given, it reads once, few, many or a size class.

abundance | j_gene | v_gene | CDR3aa
. | TRBJ2-7 | TRBV28 | CASSASLFGQYF
many | TRBJ2-1 | TRBV6-1 | CASTKSGLLSYNEQFF
. | TRBJ2-3 | TRBV11-3 | CASSLDLAGGPSTDTQYF
. | TRBJ2-1 | TRBV4-2 | CANSQNKFRTHYNEQFF
. | TRBJ1-1 | TRBV11-2 | CASSLGQGGVMNTEASF
. | TRBJ2-7 | TRBV10-3 | CAISDGSHQPYDQYF
many | TRBJ2-2 | TRBV6-2/TRBV6-3 | CASSPLRGTANTGELFF
few | TRBJ2-5 | TRBV12-3/TRBV12-4 | CASSLAGRETQCF
. | TRBJ2-3 | TRBV10-3 | CAIKPTASTNTQYF
. | TRBJ2-1 | TRBV29-1 | CSIKQGREHFF
. | TRBJ1-1 | TRBV5-1 | CASRLGVIGGTEAFF
. | TRBJ1-1 | TRBV5-4 | CASSSIQDSRGEAFF
. | TRBJ2-1 | TRBV4-1 | CASSQVDLVYYNEQLF
. | TRBJ2-7 | TRBV6-2/TRBV6-3 | CASSYYETSGRRSYEQYF
many | TRBJ1-2 | TRBV6-5 | CASGGVPFYGYTF
. | TRBJ2-1 | TRBV5-4 | CTSSLGLEGYNEQFF
. | TRBJ2-1 | TRBV28 | CASLGAGRGYNEQFF
. | TRBJ2-1 | TRBV7-9 | CASSLIGGAYNEQFF
. | TRBJ2-5 | TRBV11-1 | CANTPGTGVETRYF
. | TRBJ2-7 | TRBV7-9 | CASSFAMGAGEQYF
. | TRBJ1-2 | TRBV11-2 | CASSFSELFLEGYTF
. | TRBJ2-3 | TRBV11-2 | CASSSSGSWEHF
. | TRBJ2-1 | TRBV4-3 | CASSRPGRPEQFF
few | TRBJ1-1 | TRBV30 | CAWSVFSGRDTEAFF